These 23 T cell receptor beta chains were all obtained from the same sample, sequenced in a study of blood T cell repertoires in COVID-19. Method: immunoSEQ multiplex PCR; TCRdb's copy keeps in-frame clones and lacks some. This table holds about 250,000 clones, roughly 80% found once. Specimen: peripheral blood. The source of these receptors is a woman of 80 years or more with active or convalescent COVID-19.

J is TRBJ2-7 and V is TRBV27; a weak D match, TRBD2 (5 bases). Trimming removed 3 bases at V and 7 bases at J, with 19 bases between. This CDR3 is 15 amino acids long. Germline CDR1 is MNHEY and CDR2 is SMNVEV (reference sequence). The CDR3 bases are TGTGCCAGCAGTTTTCTGGACTCCGTTGCCCGGGAGCAGTACTTC. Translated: CASSFLDSVAREQYF.

The CDR3 region has the DNA TGTGCCAGCAGTCCCGGGGGACTAGCGGGATCCTACGAGCAGTACTTC. It yields the protein CASSPGGLAGSYEQYF. V gene TRBV6-2 or TRBV6-3 combines with J gene TRBJ2-7; TRBD2 aligns across 13 bases. The CDR3 contains 16 residues. The germline V gene has CDR1 MNHEY and CDR2 SVGEGT. V trimming: 5 bases; J trimming: 1 base; junction bases outside the gene matches: 5.

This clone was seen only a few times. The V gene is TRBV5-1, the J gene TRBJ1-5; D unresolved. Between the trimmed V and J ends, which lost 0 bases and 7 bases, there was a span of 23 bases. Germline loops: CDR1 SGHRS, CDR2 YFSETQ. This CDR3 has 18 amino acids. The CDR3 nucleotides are TGCGCCAGCAGCTTGGAAGCACACGACCGAGGTACGGGACAGCCCCAGCATTTT. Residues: CASSLEAHDRGTGQPQHF.

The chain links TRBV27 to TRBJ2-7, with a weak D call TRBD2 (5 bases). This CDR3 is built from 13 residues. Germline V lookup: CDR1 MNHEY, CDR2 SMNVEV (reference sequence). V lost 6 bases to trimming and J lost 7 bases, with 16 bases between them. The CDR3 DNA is TGTGCCAGCAGCCCTACTAGAAGAGGGGAGCAGTACTTC. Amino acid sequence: CASSPTRRGEQYF.

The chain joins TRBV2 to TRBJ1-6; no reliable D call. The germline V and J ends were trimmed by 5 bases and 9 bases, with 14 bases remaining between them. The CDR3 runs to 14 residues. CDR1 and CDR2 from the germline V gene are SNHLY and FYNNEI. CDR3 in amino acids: CASSQDFSGSPLHF. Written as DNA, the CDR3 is TGTGCCAGCAGTCAGGACTTCTCTGGTTCACCCCTCCACTTT.

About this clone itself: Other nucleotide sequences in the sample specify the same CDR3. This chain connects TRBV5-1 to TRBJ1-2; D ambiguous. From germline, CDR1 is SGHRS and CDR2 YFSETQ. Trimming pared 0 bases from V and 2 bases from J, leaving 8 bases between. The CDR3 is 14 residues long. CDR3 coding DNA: TGCGCCAGCAGCTTGGAATCCCCGAACTATGGCTACACCTTC. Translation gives CASSLESPNYGYTF.

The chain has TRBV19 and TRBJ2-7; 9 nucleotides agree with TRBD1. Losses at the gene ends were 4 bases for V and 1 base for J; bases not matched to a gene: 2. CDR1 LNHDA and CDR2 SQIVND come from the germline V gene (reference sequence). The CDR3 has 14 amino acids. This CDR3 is CASSRDRVSYEQYF. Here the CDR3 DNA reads TGTGCCAGTAGTAGGGACAGGGTGTCCTACGAGCAGTACTTC. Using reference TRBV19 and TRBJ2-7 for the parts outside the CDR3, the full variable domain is DGGITQSPKYLFRKEGQNVTLSCEQNLNHDAMYWYRQDPGQGLRLIYYSQIVNDFQKGDIAEGYSVSREKKESFPLTVTSAQKNPTAFYLCASSRDRVSYEQYFGPGTRLTVT.

The DNA for the CDR3 is TGTGCCAGCAGTTACTCGAAGGGACAGGGATTCGGCTCACCCCTCCACTTT. Translated: CASSYSKGQGFGSPLHF. The chain links TRBV6-8 to TRBJ1-6; 9 nucleotides line up with TRBD1. V lost 0 bases, J lost 10 bases, and 10 bases stayed unmatched. This CDR3 spans 17 amino acids. Germline V lookup: CDR1 MNHGY, CDR2 SAAAGT.

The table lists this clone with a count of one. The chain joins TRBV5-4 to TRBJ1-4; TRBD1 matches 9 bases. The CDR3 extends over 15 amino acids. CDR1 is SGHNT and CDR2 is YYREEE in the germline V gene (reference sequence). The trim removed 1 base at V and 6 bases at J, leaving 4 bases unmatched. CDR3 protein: CASSLRGTGHEKLFF. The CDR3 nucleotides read TGTGCCAGCAGCTTGCGCGGGACAGGGCATGAAAAACTGTTTTTT. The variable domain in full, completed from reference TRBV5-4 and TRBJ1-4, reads ETGVTQSPTHLIKTRGQQVTLRCSSQSGHNTVSWYQQALGQGPQFIFQYYREEENGRGNFPPRFSGLQFPNYSSELNVNALELDDSALYLCASSLRGTGHEKLFFGSGTQLSVL.

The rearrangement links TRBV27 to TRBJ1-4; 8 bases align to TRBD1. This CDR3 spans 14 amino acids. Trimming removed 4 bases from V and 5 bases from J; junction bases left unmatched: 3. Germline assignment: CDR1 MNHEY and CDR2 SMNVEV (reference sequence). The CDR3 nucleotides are TGTGCCAGCAGTTACAGGGGGAAGAATGAAAAACTGTTTTTT. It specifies CASSYRGKNEKLFF.

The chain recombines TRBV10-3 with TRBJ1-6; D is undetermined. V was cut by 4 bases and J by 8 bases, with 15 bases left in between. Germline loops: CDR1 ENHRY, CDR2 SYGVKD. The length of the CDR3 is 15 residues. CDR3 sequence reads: CAISVRQAADSPLHF. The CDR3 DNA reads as TGTGCCATCAGTGTCAGGCAGGCTGCTGATTCACCCCTCCACTTT.

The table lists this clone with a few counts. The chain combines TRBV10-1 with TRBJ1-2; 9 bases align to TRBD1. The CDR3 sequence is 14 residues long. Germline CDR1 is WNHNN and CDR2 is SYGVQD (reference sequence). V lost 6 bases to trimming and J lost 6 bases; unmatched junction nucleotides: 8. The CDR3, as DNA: TGCGCCAGCAGATGGACAGGGGCGAAGAATGGCTACACCTTC. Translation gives CASRWTGAKNGYTF.

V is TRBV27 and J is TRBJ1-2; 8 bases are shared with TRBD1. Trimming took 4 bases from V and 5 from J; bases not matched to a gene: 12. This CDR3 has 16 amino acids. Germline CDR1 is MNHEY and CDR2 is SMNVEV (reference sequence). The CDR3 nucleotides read TGTGCCAGCAGTTCTATGCCGGGACAGGCTGTGTATGGCTACACCTTC. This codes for CASSSMPGQAVYGYTF.

The CDR3 DNA sequence: TGTGCCAGTGACACGGGACTAGCGGGGAATGAGCAGTTCTTC. It specifies CASDTGLAGNEQFF. The V and J genes are TRBV5-4 and TRBJ2-1, with 13 bases fitting TRBD2. CDR1 is SGHNT and CDR2 is YYREEE in the germline V gene (reference sequence). The V and J ends lost 8 bases and 7 bases, in that order; junction bases with no gene match: 6. This CDR3 region has 14 residues.

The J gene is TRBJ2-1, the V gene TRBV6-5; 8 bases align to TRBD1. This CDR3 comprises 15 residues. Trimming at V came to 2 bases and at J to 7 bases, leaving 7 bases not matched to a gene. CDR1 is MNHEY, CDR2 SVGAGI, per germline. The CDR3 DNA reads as TGTGCCAGCAGTTACGGGACAGGTCCGCAAAATGAGCAGTTCTTC. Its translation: CASSYGTGPQNEQFF.

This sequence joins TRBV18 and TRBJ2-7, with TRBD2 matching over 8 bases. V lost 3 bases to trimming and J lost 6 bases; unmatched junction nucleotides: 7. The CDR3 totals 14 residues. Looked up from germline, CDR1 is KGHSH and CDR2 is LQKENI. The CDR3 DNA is TGTGCCAGCTCACCCCAGCGGGAGCGGGGCGAGCAGTACTTC. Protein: CASSPQRERGEQYF.

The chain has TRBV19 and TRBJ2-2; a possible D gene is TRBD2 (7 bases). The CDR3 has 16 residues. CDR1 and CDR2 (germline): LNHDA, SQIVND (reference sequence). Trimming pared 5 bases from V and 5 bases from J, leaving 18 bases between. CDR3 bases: TGTGCCAGTAGTCGCGGGGGCTTTGGTAGAACCGGGGAGCTGTTTTTT. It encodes CASSRGGFGRTGELFF.

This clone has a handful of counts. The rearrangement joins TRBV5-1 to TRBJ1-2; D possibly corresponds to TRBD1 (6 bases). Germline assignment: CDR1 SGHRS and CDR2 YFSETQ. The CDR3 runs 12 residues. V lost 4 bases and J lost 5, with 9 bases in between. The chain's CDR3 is CASSGQGYGYTF. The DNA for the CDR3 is TGCGCCAGCAGCGGGCAGGGGTATGGCTACACCTTC. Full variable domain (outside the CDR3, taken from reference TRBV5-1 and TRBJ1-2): KAGVTQTPRYLIKTRGQQVTLSCSPISGHRSVSWYQQTPGQGLQFLFEYFSETQRNKGNFPGRFSGRQFSNSRSEMNVSTLELGDSALYLCASSGQGYGYTFGSGTRLTVV.

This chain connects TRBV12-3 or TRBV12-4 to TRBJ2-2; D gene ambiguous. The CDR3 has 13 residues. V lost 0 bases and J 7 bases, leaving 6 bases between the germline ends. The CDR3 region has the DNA TGTGCCAGCAGTTTAGCCCTAGGCGGGGAGCTGTTTTTT. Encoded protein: CASSLALGGELFF.

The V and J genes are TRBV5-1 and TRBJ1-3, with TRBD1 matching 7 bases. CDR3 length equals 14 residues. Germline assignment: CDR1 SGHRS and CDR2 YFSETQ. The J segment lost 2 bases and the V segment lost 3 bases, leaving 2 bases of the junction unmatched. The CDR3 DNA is TGCGCCAGCAGCTCGACAGGGACTGGAAACACCATATATTTT. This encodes CASSSTGTGNTIYF. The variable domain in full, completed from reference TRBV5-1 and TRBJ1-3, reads KAGVTQTPRYLIKTRGQQVTLSCSPISGHRSVSWYQQTPGQGLQFLFEYFSETQRNKGNFPGRFSGRQFSNSRSEMNVSTLELGDSALYLCASSSTGTGNTIYFGEGSWLTVV.

The CDR3: CASSKASVAKPNSNIQYF. As DNA, the CDR3 is TGTGCCAGCAGCAAAGCTTCGGTAGCGAAGCCAAATTCTAACATTCAGTACTTC. V gene TRBV21-1 combines with J gene TRBJ2-4; the table assigns TRBD2, which was not confirmed against the DNA. TRBV21-1 corresponds to a pseudogene. The CDR3 covers 18 residues.

The CDR3 reads CASSLGQGSGGYTF. CDR3 sequence (DNA): TGTGCCAGCAGCCTAGGACAGGGCTCCGGTGGCTACACCTTC. The rearrangement joins TRBV7-2 to TRBJ1-2, with TRBD1 matching over 8 bases. The trim removed 5 bases at V and 7 bases at J, leaving 9 bases unmatched. The CDR3 consists of 14 residues. Germline V gene sequence: CDR1 SGHTA, CDR2 FQGNSA.

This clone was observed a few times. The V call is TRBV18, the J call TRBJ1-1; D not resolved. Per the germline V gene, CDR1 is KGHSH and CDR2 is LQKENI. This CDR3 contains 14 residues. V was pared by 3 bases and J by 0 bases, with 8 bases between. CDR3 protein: CASSPTQLNTEAFF. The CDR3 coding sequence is TGTGCCAGCTCACCCACACAGTTGAACACTGAAGCTTTCTTT.